This TCR beta chain stems from a study of shared clonotypes between healthy human individuals. This clone was recorded once. Germline CDR1 reads MNHNS; CDR2 reads SASEGT. The CDR3 spans 14 residues. The V gene end was trimmed by 3 bases and the J gene end by 4 bases; junction bases not matched to a gene: 4. Clones were sequenced by immunoSEQ multiplex PCR, and TCRdb holds only the in-frame ones, with some missing. The sample comprises 2,500,000 or so clones, 80% to 95% of which are singletons, and more than 0.35% rests with the top ten. The rearrangement joins TRBV6-1 to TRBJ2-7; 9 bases line up with TRBD2. The sequencing input was naive CD4+ T cells from PBMCs. Regarding subset: CD45RA+ positively selected. The receptor was derived from a young man in good health. Some clones in this sample may be carry-over from other donors' samples. The CDR3 nucleotides are TGTGCCAGCAGTGATCTCGCGGGAGGGTACGAGCAGTACTTC. This encodes CASSDLAGGYEQYF.